This T cell receptor beta chain was recorded in a study of blood T cell repertoires in COVID-19 (dated by TCRdb to the early 2020s). Concerning the study at large: The collaborator samples originated in the United States, Italy and Spain and spanned the acute and convalescent phases of COVID-19. A de-identified subject ID, COVID-19 status, age in years and sex were almost always included in the sample metadata. The samples were drawn from two sources: the first 160 participants of the ongoing ImmuneRACE study, and 1,254 subjects contributed by 6 global collaborators. Subjects who had been exposed to COVID-19, were actively infected with it, or had recovered from it provided the deeply sampled blood TCRbeta repertoires that made up the dataset. Where available, HLA class I and class II types were taken from metadata supplied by the sample provider and were not determined by assay-based typing. A freely available public database, intended as a resource for researchers studying the immune response to SARS-CoV-2, is where the repertoires were released. The prospective study material was composed of cDNA or gDNA derived from T cells, B-cell-depleted T cells, or PBMCs. The study at large found these results: Clinical and demographic metadata were provided uncurated, with the amount varying by source and participant.

As concerns this clone: Its target antigen remains unknown. It has no much larger one-base neighbor in the sample; base qualities were not kept.

TCRbeta CDR3 regions were amplified from genomic DNA by means of the immunoSEQ Assay, a bias-controlled multiplex PCR. The paper's data handling went like this. Nucleated cell counts per sample were estimated from amplification of reference gene primers within the assay. To quantify the absolute abundance of each unique TCRbeta CDR3 rearrangement, sequence reads were collapsed and filtered. Productive Simpson clonality was computed per sample as the square root of Simpson's diversity index over productive rearrangements. TCRdb obtained this table from immuneACCESS and retained in-frame rearrangements with V and J assigned. These tables miss some clones; where compared with another copy, unresolved V genes account for less than half of the shortfall, and the remainder is unexplained. The V and J calls and clone size come from that table; D and trimming were worked out from the DNA. In all, the sample holds 55,000 to 65,000 clones, and roughly 87% of those were seen once. The biggest ten clones account for about 46% of the sample.

V and J are truncated by 1 base and 2 bases respectively, leaving an intervening sequence of 17 bases. The CDR3 contains 16 residues, cysteine and phenylalanine counted. Only CDR3 DNA is held: 48 bases, read in frame from base 1. CDR1 SQVTM and CDR2 ANQGSEA were looked up in the germline V gene. At one collaborating source in Seattle, patients were enrolled during active infection and were followed longitudinally through the course of disease. Collaborating institutions collected whole blood in K2EDTA tubes following their own protocols. For TCRbeta analysis, collaborators shipped samples as frozen whole blood, isolated PBMCs, or DNA extracted from either of those sample types.

The source material was peripheral blood. This clonotype was sampled from a woman in her fifties or sixties with COVID-19, enrolled during active disease. This receptor chain uses TRBV29-1 and TRBJ1-2; a confident D gene designation cannot be given. The DNA sequence is TGCAGCGTTGAAGGATCCTTGGCAGAAACGAACTATGGCTACACCTTC. This gives the protein CSVEGSLAETNYGYTF.